The sequence of this TCR beta chain was determined in a study of T cell responses to AZD1222 COVID-19 vaccine. Study-level information: Some second doses came at about 4 weeks and others at about 12 weeks; these were pooled.

Turning to this clone: Its matching antigen is unknown.

Repertoires were generated with immunoSEQ multiplex PCR, while TCRdb's copy carries only in-frame clones and drops some. Among 90,000 to 150,000 clones listed, approximately 87% were seen once. Germline loops: CDR1 LGHNA, CDR2 YSLEER. CDR3 length equals 15 residues. V lost 0 bases and J 6 bases, leaving 12 bases between the germline ends. General observations from the study: Spike-spanning, vaccine-associated CD4 TCRs were dominant at 160-218 and 743-854.

The material sequenced was peripheral blood, taken on day 0 of AZD1222 vaccination. The sequence was collected from an adult in good health. The chain has TRBV4-3 and TRBJ2-1; D is uncertain. The CDR3 DNA reads TGCGCCAGCAGCCAAGAGGCCCGTGGGTCCAATGAGCAGTTCTTC. Protein sequence: CASSQEARGSNEQFF.